One and the same sample provided the 28 T cell receptor beta chains below, sequenced in a study of blood T cell repertoires in COVID-19 (TCRdb year 2020). Receptor libraries were prepared by the immunoSEQ multiplex PCR assay. TCRdb stores this immuneACCESS table with in-frame sequences only. Part of the clones is absent; in the studies checked, under half of the shortfall reflects unresolved V genes, and no reason is known for the rest. This sample gives around 140,000 clones in total; around 89% of them show up just once. The ten largest make up roughly a sixth of the sample. Specimen: peripheral blood. Every receptor here comes from a man between 45 and 60 years old with active or convalescent COVID-19.

V and J are TRBV3-1 (or the pseudogene TRBV3-2) and TRBJ2-1, with 7 bases lining up with TRBD2. The ends lost 1 base at V and 7 bases at J; junction bases unmatched: 13. Germline CDR1 and CDR2: LGHDT and YNNKEL (reference sequence). The CDR3 is made up of 17 amino acids. The CDR3 DNA follows: TGTGCCAGCAGCCAAGTCGCCGGGCGGGAGAAATGGAATGAGCAGTTCTTC. This translates into CASSQVAGREKWNEQFF.

This clone was recorded a few times. The gene calls are TRBV15 and TRBJ2-5; the D is unclear. The V end lost 8 bases, the J end lost 3 bases, and 16 bases lay between the germline ends. Germline CDR1 is LNHNV and CDR2 is YYDKDF (reference sequence). The CDR3 consists of 14 residues. CDR3 sequence: CATSIMAGEETQYF. In DNA, the CDR3 is TGTGCCACCTCGATTATGGCTGGAGAAGAGACCCAGTACTTC.

The DNA for the CDR3 is TGTGCCAGCAGCGTCGGCGGGGGACAAGAGACCCAGTACTTC. Amino acid sequence: CASSVGGGQETQYF. The J gene is TRBJ2-5, the V gene TRBV9; 7 nucleotides line up with TRBD2. Germline V gene lookup returns CDR1 SGDLS and CDR2 YYNGEE. The CDR3 consists of 14 residues. Losses at the gene ends were 2 bases for V and 2 bases for J; bases not matched to a gene: 3.

The J gene is TRBJ2-2, the V gene TRBV24-1, with a possible D match to TRBD2 (6 bases). The V end was cut by 5 bases, the J end by 4 bases, with 10 bases between. CDR3 length equals 14 residues. Germline V gives CDR1 KGHDR, CDR2 SFDVKD. The CDR3 protein is CATSGAAGTGELFF. The CDR3 DNA is TGTGCCACCAGTGGAGCAGCGGGCACCGGGGAGCTGTTTTTT.

The rearrangement links TRBV7-2 to TRBJ2-7; 7 nucleotides agree with TRBD2. CDR3 size: 15 residues. Germline-derived CDR1 and CDR2 are SGHTA and FQGNSA. Losses at the gene ends were 4 bases for V and 0 bases for J; bases not matched to a gene: 6. The CDR3 loop reads CASSSLGGTSYEQYF. As DNA, the CDR3 is TGTGCCAGCAGCTCCTTGGGGGGGACCTCCTACGAGCAGTACTTC.

The rearrangement links TRBV19 to TRBJ2-1; 8 nucleotides match TRBD1. Germline CDR1 is LNHDA and CDR2 is SQIVND (reference sequence). CDR3 size: 16 residues. The junction had 7 bases not matched to a gene; V was cut back by 4 bases and J by 2 bases. CDR3 coding DNA: TGTGCCAGTAGTACCCAGACAGGGGCCCCCTACAATGAGCAGTTCTTC. Its protein product is CASSTQTGAPYNEQFF.

The chain joins TRBV5-1 to TRBJ2-3; D ambiguous. The CDR3 is 13 residues long. Deletions cut 0 bases from V and 6 bases from J, with 8 bases between. Germline CDR1 is SGHRS and CDR2 is YFSETQ. CDR3 region: CASSLGPADTQYF. CDR3 bases: TGCGCCAGCAGCTTGGGGCCAGCGGATACGCAGTATTTT.

This clone was seen just once. DNA of the CDR3: TGCAGCGTGCGGACAGGCAGCTCCTACAATGAGCAGTTCTTC. Its translation: CSVRTGSSYNEQFF. The rearrangement links TRBV29-1 to TRBJ2-1; the match to TRBD1 covers 7 bases. The CDR3 runs to 14 residues. V dropped 6 bases and J dropped 0; count of bases not matched to a gene: 5. Germline V lookup: CDR1 SQVTM, CDR2 ANQGSEA.

The J gene is TRBJ2-1, the V gene TRBV2; 8 bases line up with TRBD1. V shed 2 bases and J 3 bases; nucleotides not matched to a gene: 3. CDR1 SNHLY and CDR2 FYNNEI come from the germline V gene. This CDR3 comprises 15 residues. The CDR3 here is CASSERQGSYNEQFF. In nucleotides, the CDR3 is TGTGCCAGCAGTGAACGACAGGGGAGCTACAATGAGCAGTTCTTC.

This chain uses TRBV7-2 with TRBJ2-1; tentatively, D is TRBD2 (6 bases). Per germline, CDR1 SGHTA and CDR2 FQGNSA. With 1 base removed from V and 4 bases from J, the gap between germline ends came to 14 bases. The CDR3 has 16 residues. This CDR3 is CASSLDGSGSYNEQFF. For the CDR3, the DNA is TGTGCCAGCAGCTTAGATGGGAGCGGGTCGTACAATGAGCAGTTCTTC.

This chain joins TRBV27 and TRBJ2-1; 10 bases agree with TRBD1. Germline CDR1 reads MNHEY; CDR2 reads SMNVEV (reference sequence). Losses at the gene ends were 5 bases for V and 5 bases for J; bases not matched to a gene: 3. The CDR3 spans 14 residues. The CDR3 sequence: CASSRQGADNEQFF. The CDR3 DNA sequence: TGTGCCAGCAGTCGACAGGGGGCCGACAATGAGCAGTTCTTC.

V is TRBV4-3 and J is TRBJ1-2, with 7 bases identical to TRBD1. Germline assignment: CDR1 LGHNA and CDR2 YSLEER. CDR3 length: 14 amino acids. V gave up 1 base and J gave up 7 bases; unmatched junction bases: 6. The chain's CDR3 is CASSQGHRGTGYTF. The CDR3 bases are TGCGCCAGCAGCCAAGGGCACAGGGGAACTGGCTACACCTTC.

The chain carries TRBV5-4 and TRBJ1-1, with a weak D call TRBD1 (5 bases). Looked up from germline, CDR1 is SGHNT and CDR2 is YYREEE (reference sequence). Deletions cut 4 bases from V and 4 bases from J, with 17 bases between. The CDR3 has 15 amino acids. For the CDR3, the DNA is TGTGCCAGCAGCCAATCAGGGAGGAAGCTCACTGAAGCTTTCTTT. This codes for CASSQSGRKLTEAFF.

This CDR3 reads CASSRQVNQPQHF. The CDR3 bases are TGTGCCAGCAGTCGACAGGTCAATCAGCCCCAGCATTTT. The chain recombines TRBV27 with TRBJ1-5; a weak D match, TRBD1 (6 bases). The germline gives CDR1 MNHEY, CDR2 SMNVEV (reference sequence). Trimming took off 5 bases at V and 3 bases at J, with 8 bases between the two ends. This CDR3 contains 13 residues.

This clone was detected only a few times. The genes are TRBV12-5 and TRBJ1-6; D might be TRBD1 (6 bases). Germline CDR1 and CDR2: LGHNT and FRNRAP. V dropped 5 bases and J dropped 7 bases, with 9 bases sitting between them. The CDR3 totals 13 residues. The CDR3 loop reads CASGPDRNSPLHF. CDR3 in DNA: TGTGCTAGTGGTCCTGACAGGAATTCACCCCTCCACTTT.

This chain connects TRBV5-5 to TRBJ2-2; 9 nucleotides agree with TRBD1. J was trimmed by 6 bases and V by 0 bases; bases with no gene match: 6. This CDR3 region has 16 residues. CDR1 is SGHKS and CDR2 is YYEKEE in the germline V gene (reference sequence). The chain's CDR3 is CASSLGATGGPGELFF. The CDR3 DNA reads TGTGCCAGCAGCTTGGGAGCGACAGGGGGACCCGGGGAGCTGTTTTTT.

The V gene is TRBV19, the J gene TRBJ1-6; 10 nucleotides agree with TRBD1. Germline V CDR1 and CDR2: LNHDA, SQIVND (reference sequence). This CDR3 has 15 residues. The junction had 5 bases not matched to a gene; V was cut back by 3 bases and J by 9 bases. CDR3 protein: CASSIRTGGVSPLHF. The CDR3, as DNA: TGTGCCAGTAGTATCAGGACAGGGGGAGTTTCACCCCTCCACTTT.

The V and J genes are TRBV10-2 and TRBJ1-1, with 8 positions matching TRBD1. The germline gives CDR1 WSHSY, CDR2 SAAADI. V shed 6 bases, J shed 0 bases, and the junction held 3 bases outside the gene matches. There are 14 residues in the CDR3. The CDR3 bases are TGCGCCAGCAGGGACAGGGATATGAACACTGAAGCTTTCTTT. This gives the protein CASRDRDMNTEAFF.

This sequence joins TRBV6-2 or TRBV6-3 and TRBJ2-1; 8 nucleotides line up with TRBD2. The CDR3 sequence is 17 residues long. Unmatched junction bases numbered 18, after V lost 6 bases and J lost 8 bases. CDR1 MNHEY and CDR2 SVGEGT come from the germline V gene. The chain's CDR3 is CASSLTPTWTSSYEQFF. The CDR3 DNA follows: TGTGCCAGCAGCTTAACTCCGACGTGGACTAGCTCCTATGAGCAGTTCTTC.

The chain joins TRBV2 to TRBJ1-1, with D perhaps TRBD1 (6 bases). Trimming shortened V by 6 bases and J by 8 bases, and 10 bases separated the two germline ends. The CDR3 length is 11 residues. Germline values: CDR1 SNHLY, CDR2 FYNNEI. This CDR3 reads CASRSGVEAFF. The DNA for the CDR3 is TGTGCCAGCAGATCAGGGGTAGAAGCTTTCTTT.

In DNA, the CDR3 is TGTGCCACGCGGGAACGCTCCTACGAGCAGTACTTC. Translation: CATRERSYEQYF. The chain employs TRBV15 and TRBJ2-7; a possible D gene is TRBD2 (6 bases). Germline-derived CDR1 and CDR2 are LNHNV and YYDKDF (reference sequence). The CDR3 extends over 12 amino acids. V was cut by 9 bases and J by 0 bases, with 9 bases left in between.

This clone was seen just once. The chain recombines TRBV6-5 with TRBJ2-1, with TRBD2 matching over 8 bases. The junction had 8 bases not matched to a gene; V was cut back by 7 bases and J by 9 bases. Germline V gene data show CDR1 as MNHEY and CDR2 as SVGAGI. The CDR3 spans 13 residues. CDR3 in amino acids: CASTNWAGGEQFF. In DNA form, the CDR3 reads TGTGCCAGCACCAATTGGGCGGGGGGTGAGCAGTTCTTC.

The chain links TRBV14 to TRBJ1-6; no reliable D call. V lost 4 bases, J lost 13 bases, and 20 bases lay in between. Looked up from germline, CDR1 is SGHDN and CDR2 is FVKESK. This CDR3 region has 15 residues. CDR3 sequence (DNA): TGTGCCAGCAGCCTCCGAAGGAGCCCCATGGATCCCCTCCACTTT. This sequence encodes CASSLRRSPMDPLHF. The whole variable domain, remainder taken from reference TRBV14 and TRBJ1-6, is EAGVTQFPSHSVIEKGQTVTLRCDPISGHDNLYWYRRVMGKEIKFLLHFVKESKQDESGMPNNRFLAERTGGTYSTLKVQPAELEDSGVYFCASSLRRSPMDPLHFGNGTRLTVT.

The CDR3 coding sequence is TGTGCCAGCAGTGAATTAATGAAGAGTAACTATGGCTACACCTTC. Amino acid sequence: CASSELMKSNYGYTF. The chain recombines TRBV2 with TRBJ1-2; unclear D gene. V shed 2 bases and J shed 1 base, with 11 bases lying between them. Germline V lookup: CDR1 SNHLY, CDR2 FYNNEI. This CDR3 has 15 amino acids.

The chain has TRBV10-3 and TRBJ2-2, with D possibly TRBD1 on 7 matching bases. Germline lookup yields CDR1 ENHRY and CDR2 SYGVKD. Trimming left V 7 bases short and J 3 bases short, with 12 bases between. This CDR3 has 14 residues. DNA of the CDR3: TGTGCCATCAAAGCCAGGGGGGACACCGGGGAGCTGTTTTTT. Amino acid sequence: CAIKARGDTGELFF.

This rearrangement joins TRBV3-1 (or the pseudogene TRBV3-2) to TRBJ1-2; no clear D gene. Trimming removed 10 bases from V and 12 bases from J, with 9 bases in between. Germline-derived CDR1 and CDR2 are LGHDT and YNNKEL (reference sequence). The CDR3 extends over 8 amino acids. CDR3 sequence reads: CATPTNTF. CDR3 DNA sequence: TGTGCCACCCCTACTAACACCTTC.

The V gene is TRBV12-5, the J gene TRBJ2-2; TRBD2 matches at 8 bases. V trimming: 8 bases; J trimming: 5 bases; junction bases outside the gene matches: 16. This CDR3 spans 17 amino acids. From germline, CDR1 is LGHNT and CDR2 FRNRAP. The CDR3: CASNLIEVAGRTGELFF. The CDR3 DNA is TGTGCTAGTAACTTAATAGAGGTAGCGGGACGGACCGGGGAGCTGTTTTTT.

This chain links TRBV11-2 with TRBJ1-2; 12 bases agree with TRBD1. V gave up 4 bases and J gave up 8 bases; unmatched junction bases: 8. There are 15 residues in the CDR3. Germline CDR1 is SGHAT and CDR2 is FQNNGV. The CDR3 coding sequence is TGTGCCAGCAGCTCTCCGGGACAGGGGGCGAGCGGCTACACCTTC. Protein sequence: CASSSPGQGASGYTF.